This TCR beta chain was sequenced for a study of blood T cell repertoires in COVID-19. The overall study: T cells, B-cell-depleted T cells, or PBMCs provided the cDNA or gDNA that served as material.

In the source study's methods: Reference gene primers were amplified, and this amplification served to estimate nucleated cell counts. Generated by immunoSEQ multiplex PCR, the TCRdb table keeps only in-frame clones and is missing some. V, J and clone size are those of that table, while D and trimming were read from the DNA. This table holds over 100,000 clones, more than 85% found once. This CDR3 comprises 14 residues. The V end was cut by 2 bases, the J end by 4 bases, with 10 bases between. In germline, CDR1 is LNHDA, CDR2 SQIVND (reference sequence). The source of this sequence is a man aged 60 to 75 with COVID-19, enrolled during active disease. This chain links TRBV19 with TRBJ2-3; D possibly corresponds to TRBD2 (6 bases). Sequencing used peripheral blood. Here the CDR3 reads CASSIRTKPDTQYF. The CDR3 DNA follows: TGTGCCAGTAGTATAAGGACTAAACCAGATACGCAGTATTTT.